Listed here are 27 T cell receptor beta chains from one sample, sequenced in a study of blood T cells in healthy people across ages. Through a sample-barcoded 5' primer and a J-beta primer mix, a second PCR was run for about 7 to 12 cycles. TCRdb re-called the 5' RACE reads through MiXCR, storing one row per CDR3 protein. The sample has about 1.8 million distinct CDR3 sequences; just under 50% are singletons. The sample consisted of blood. These receptors were collected from a woman in her thirties or forties in good health.

This chain joins TRBV25-1 and TRBJ1-5; D unclear. V was trimmed by 8 bases and J by 4 bases, leaving 15 bases between them. From germline, CDR1 is MGHDK and CDR2 SYGVNS. This CDR3 has 14 amino acids. The CDR3 DNA reads TGTGCCAGCTGCCAAGGGTCCTATAATCAGCCCCAGCATTTT. The encoded protein is CASCQGSYNQPQHF.

The genes are TRBV4-1 and TRBJ2-1; D is uncertain. CDR3 length: 16 amino acids. The germline V and J ends were trimmed by 3 bases and 4 bases, with 16 bases remaining between them. Germline CDR1 MGHRA, CDR2 YSYEKL. Written as DNA, the CDR3 is TGCGCCAGCAGCCAGCTAGACATTATGTCATACAATGAGCAGTTCTTC. It specifies CASSQLDIMSYNEQFF.

The chain uses TRBV12-3 or TRBV12-4 and TRBJ2-2; 12 bases map to TRBD2. Trimming cost V 6 bases and J 6 bases; bases outside gene matches: 5. The length of the CDR3 is 15 residues. CDR3 nucleotide sequence: TGTGCCAGCAGCCTAGCGGGGGGGCAAGCCGGGGAGCTGTTTTTT. Translating gives CASSLAGGQAGELFF.

This clonotype has more than one count but fewer than ten. A clone one base away is much larger, so this may be a read error. This rearrangement joins TRBV6-6 to TRBJ2-7, with 12 bases fitting TRBD1. V lost 0 bases and J lost 6; bases outside the gene matches: 3. This CDR3 is 15 amino acids long. The germline V gene has CDR1 MNHNY and CDR2 SVGAGI (reference sequence). Here the CDR3 DNA reads TGTGCCAGCAGTTACTCGGGGACAGGGGGCACCGAGCAGTACTTC. Encoded protein: CASSYSGTGGTEQYF.

The rearrangement joins TRBV5-1 to TRBJ2-3, with D maybe TRBD2 (5 bases). The CDR3 length is 16 residues. Germline V gene sequence: CDR1 SGHRS, CDR2 YFSETQ. Trimming removed 4 bases at V and 4 bases at J, with 19 bases between. CDR3 protein: CASSRGERPGADTQYF. CDR3 in DNA: TGCGCCAGCAGCCGAGGTGAGCGCCCCGGGGCAGATACGCAGTATTTT.

Regarding this clonotype: An end of the junction does not agree with germline; a read error may underlie this. This chain uses TRBV20-1 with TRBJ2-5; 10 bases map to TRBD1. Germline-derived CDR1 and CDR2 are DFQATT and SNEGSKA (reference sequence). The CDR3 has 13 residues. The CDR3, as DNA: TGCTGTGCTATGACAGGGGGCCTAGGGAAGCAGTACTTC. Its translation: CCAMTGGLGKQYF.

In its sample, this clonotype was seen a few times. The chain couples TRBV2 to TRBJ2-3, with D perhaps given as TRBD1 or TRBD2 (5 bases each). Trimming cost V 6 bases and J 3 bases, with 19 bases left between them. Germline loops: CDR1 SNHLY, CDR2 FYNNEI. The CDR3 extends over 16 amino acids. The CDR3 region is CASRTSKGTITDTQYF. The DNA of the CDR3 is TGTGCCAGCAGGACCTCCAAAGGGACCATTACAGATACGCAGTATTTT.

This clonotype has only a few counts. One end of the junction is discordant with germline, which a read error may explain. This rearrangement joins TRBV20-1 to TRBJ1-2, with 8 bases matching TRBD1. Germline CDR1 reads DFQATT; CDR2 reads SNEGSKA (reference sequence). The CDR3 is made up of 12 amino acids. The CDR3 DNA reads as TGTAGTGCGCCCAGCGGACAGGGTGGCTACACCTTC. Amino acids: CSAPSGQGGYTF.

The chain joins TRBV7-3 to TRBJ2-5, with no clear D. Germline loops: CDR1 SGHTA, CDR2 FQGTGA. The V and J ends lost 5 bases and 0 bases respectively, with 4 bases between them. CDR3 length: 12 residues. The chain's CDR3 is CASSHYQETQYF. The CDR3 DNA reads TGTGCCAGCAGCCATTACCAAGAGACCCAGTACTTC.

This clonotype came up many times. This sequence joins TRBV29-1 and TRBJ2-5; D perhaps matches TRBD1 (6 bases). CDR1 is SQVTM, CDR2 ANQGSEA, per germline. With 5 bases removed from V and 2 bases from J, the gap between germline ends came to 9 bases. CDR3 length: 12 residues. The chain's CDR3 is CSVFRGQETQYF. The DNA of the CDR3 is TGCAGCGTTTTCAGGGGACAAGAGACCCAGTACTTC.

This clonotype appeared many times. The V gene is TRBV12-3 or TRBV12-4, the J gene TRBJ2-3; no firm D call. CDR3 length: 15 residues. Trimming took 3 bases from V and 0 from J, leaving 10 bases between them. The CDR3: CASSFGSLSTDTQYF. In nucleotides, the CDR3 is TGTGCCAGCAGTTTCGGCAGCCTGAGCACAGATACGCAGTATTTT.

V and J are TRBV11-2 and TRBJ1-2; 7 nucleotides match TRBD1. The CDR3 spans 15 residues. Looked up from germline, CDR1 is SGHAT and CDR2 is FQNNGV. V lost 4 bases, J lost 0 bases, and 5 bases stayed unmatched. In nucleotides, the CDR3 is TGTGCCAGCAGCTCCTGGACAGGACCTAACTATGGCTACACCTTC. It codes for CASSSWTGPNYGYTF.

This clonotype was picked up a small number of times. The genes are TRBV20-1 and TRBJ2-1; 10 bases align to TRBD2. V shed 6 bases, J shed 2 bases, and the junction held 7 bases outside the gene matches. The CDR3 contains 15 residues. Germline assignment: CDR1 DFQATT and CDR2 SNEGSKA (reference sequence). The CDR3 protein is CSADRLAGPYNEQFF. CDR3 DNA sequence: TGCAGTGCGGACAGACTAGCGGGCCCCTACAATGAGCAGTTCTTC.

This clonotype was detected only a few times. The CDR3 reads CASSSLGRGTYEQYF. CDR3 nucleotides: TGTGCCAGCAGTTCGCTTGGCAGGGGAACCTACGAGCAGTACTTC. This sequence joins TRBV6-2 or TRBV6-3 and TRBJ2-7; a weak D match, TRBD1 (6 bases). In germline, CDR1 is MNHEY, CDR2 SVGEGT. The V and J ends lost 4 bases and 2 bases respectively, with 15 bases between them. The length of the CDR3 is 15 residues.

This clonotype was picked up a small number of times. The chain couples TRBV20-1 to TRBJ2-5, with D possibly being TRBD1 (7 bases). The CDR3 is made up of 16 amino acids. The V end lost 6 bases, the J end lost 2 bases, and 22 bases lay between the germline ends. Germline V gene lookup returns CDR1 DFQATT and CDR2 SNEGSKA (reference sequence). This chain's CDR3 is CSAMDRRGYRQETQYF. CDR3 in DNA: TGCAGTGCCATGGACAGGAGGGGTTACAGACAAGAGACCCAGTACTTC.

The J gene is TRBJ2-3, the V gene TRBV5-1; D remains unclear. V was cut by 2 bases and J by 0 bases, with 13 bases left in between. This CDR3 comprises 16 residues. CDR1 and CDR2 from the germline V gene are SGHRS and YFSETQ. The CDR3 is CASSLGLLTSTDTQYF. For the CDR3, the DNA is TGCGCCAGCAGCTTAGGGCTGTTAACTAGCACAGATACGCAGTATTTT.

This clonotype has a handful of counts. The chain has TRBV29-1 and TRBJ2-3; the D is unclear. The V and J ends lost 6 bases and 0 bases respectively, with 10 bases between them. Germline CDR1 and CDR2: SQVTM and ANQGSEA. CDR3 length: 13 residues. This CDR3 is CSVSVGSTDTQYF. The CDR3 coding sequence is TGCAGCGTCTCTGTGGGCAGCACAGATACGCAGTATTTT.

This chain links TRBV7-8 with TRBJ2-5, with D tentatively TRBD1 (7 bases). The CDR3 runs 15 residues. In germline, CDR1 is SGHVS, CDR2 FQNEAQ. Trimming removed 5 bases from V and 2 bases from J, with 15 bases in between. The CDR3 nucleotides read TGTGCCAGCAGCCCTCAGGGGGGATCACAAGAGACCCAGTACTTC. Protein sequence: CASSPQGGSQETQYF.

This clonotype was counted between two and nine times. This chain uses TRBV27 with TRBJ2-5, with D perhaps assigned TRBD1 or TRBD2 (6 bases each). With 2 bases removed from V and 5 bases from J, the gap between germline ends came to 15 bases. This CDR3 is 15 amino acids long. Germline V CDR1 and CDR2: MNHEY, SMNVEV (reference sequence). The CDR3: CASSLRDGGLETQYF. The CDR3 coding sequence is TGTGCCAGCAGTTTACGGGACGGGGGCCTGGAGACCCAGTACTTC.

This clonotype has only a few counts. The chain is built from TRBV12-3 or TRBV12-4 and TRBJ2-1, with D maybe TRBD1 (5 bases). V lost 10 bases to trimming and J lost 2 bases, with 12 bases between them. The CDR3 consists of 13 residues. This chain's CDR3 is CATSGIPYNEQFF. CDR3 nucleotide sequence: TGTGCCACCTCAGGGATCCCCTACAATGAGCAGTTCTTC.

In its sample, this clonotype was seen many times. The chain carries TRBV25-1 and TRBJ2-7, with 7 bases that match TRBD1. V was clipped by 5 bases and J by 3 bases; unmatched bases: 7. CDR1 is MGHDK, CDR2 SYGVNS, per germline. CDR3 size: 14 residues. Written as DNA, the CDR3 is TGTGCCAGCAGTACCCGGGGACAGAGCTACGAGCAGTACTTC. Amino acids: CASSTRGQSYEQYF.

In this sample, this clonotype turned up a few times. The chain is built from TRBV13 and TRBJ2-4; D ambiguous. The length of the CDR3 is 20 residues. The germline gives CDR1 PRHDT, CDR2 FYEKMQ (reference sequence). The V and J ends lost 6 bases and 2 bases respectively, with 29 bases between them. This CDR3 is CASSSRNSYDRFGSKNIQYF. The DNA for the CDR3 is TGTGCCAGCAGTTCTAGAAACTCCTACGACCGATTTGGATCCAAAAACATTCAGTACTTC.

This clonotype appeared a single time. The V call is TRBV5-1, the J call TRBJ1-4, with D maybe TRBD1 (5 bases). The germline V and J ends were trimmed by 7 bases and 0 bases, with 13 bases remaining between them. The germline gives CDR1 SGHRS, CDR2 YFSETQ. This CDR3 spans 15 amino acids. The chain's CDR3 is CASGSRGATNEKLFF. The CDR3 DNA reads as TGCGCCAGCGGCTCGCGAGGGGCAACTAATGAAAAACTGTTTTTT.

V usage is TRBV20-1 and J usage is TRBJ2-2; no reliable D call. There are 12 residues in the CDR3. The ends were cut back, 3 bases at V and 6 bases at J, with 8 bases in the middle. Per the germline V gene, CDR1 is DFQATT and CDR2 is SNEGSKA (reference sequence). The CDR3, as DNA: TGCAGTGCTAGGGGCTTTGCCGGGGAGCTGTTTTTT. Translation: CSARGFAGELFF.

The chain couples TRBV3-1 to TRBJ2-6, with D tentatively TRBD1 (5 bases). Trimming took 0 bases from V and 0 from J, leaving 12 bases between them. Germline V gives CDR1 LGHDT, CDR2 YNNKEL (reference sequence). The CDR3 spans 18 residues. The CDR3 nucleotides are TGTGCCAGCAGCCAAGATCAGGGTTCCAACTCTGGGGCCAACGTCCTGACTTTC. Protein: CASSQDQGSNSGANVLTF.

CDR3 residues: CSAPSRSGYTF. The CDR3 coding sequence is TGCAGTGCTCCCAGTCGAAGTGGCTACACCTTC. The chain is built from TRBV20-1 and TRBJ1-2; D gene uncertain. V lost 5 bases and J 7 bases, leaving 11 bases between the germline ends. This CDR3 has 11 amino acids. The V gene's germline CDR1 is DFQATT and CDR2 SNEGSKA (reference sequence).

V usage is TRBV5-1 and J usage is TRBJ2-7; tentatively, D is TRBD1 (5 bases). CDR3 length equals 15 residues. The germline gives CDR1 SGHRS, CDR2 YFSETQ. V dropped 4 bases and J dropped 4 bases, with 18 bases sitting between them. The CDR3 here is CASSTSPRQTYEQYF. The CDR3 DNA reads TGCGCCAGCAGCACCTCCCCGAGACAGACATACGAGCAGTACTTC.